One sample yielded the 18 T cell receptor beta chains listed below, sequenced in a study of blood T cell repertoires in COVID-19 (dated by TCRdb to the early 2020s). Library method: the immunoSEQ multiplex PCR assay. TCRdb holds this immuneACCESS table with in-frame rearrangements only. Some clones are missing; in checked studies, unresolved V genes explain under half, and the rest has no known cause. The sample table shows approximately 150,000 clones, and roughly nine tenths are seen once. The ten biggest clones cover roughly 4.1% of the sample. The sample taken for sequencing was peripheral blood. These receptors originate from an older woman with acute or convalescent COVID-19.

This clone was picked up one time. The rearrangement links TRBV20-1 to TRBJ1-3; weak D call: TRBD1 (6 bases). CDR1 is DFQATT, CDR2 SNEGSKA, per germline (reference sequence). The CDR3 spans 11 residues. The V end lost 8 bases, the J end lost 6 bases, and 11 bases lay between the germline ends. The CDR3 bases are TGCAGTTCAGGGGTCTTAAACACCATATATTTT. Its protein product is CSSGVLNTIYF.

V is TRBV30 and J is TRBJ2-7; 9 nucleotides align to TRBD1. Germline assignment: CDR1 GTSNPN and CDR2 SVGIG (reference sequence). Trimming removed 1 base from V and 4 bases from J; junction bases left unmatched: 2. The CDR3 is made up of 13 amino acids. The CDR3 DNA reads TGTGCCTGGAGTGGCGGGACAGGGTACGAGCAGTACTTC. Translated: CAWSGGTGYEQYF. Full variable domain (outside the CDR3, taken from reference TRBV30 and TRBJ2-7): SQTIHQWPATLVQPVGSPLSLECTVEGTSNPNLYWYRQAAGRGLQLLFYSVGIGQISSEVPQNLSASRPQDRQFILSSKKLLLSDSGFYLCAWSGGTGYEQYFGPGTRLTVT.

The V call is TRBV6-5, the J call TRBJ2-7; 11 bases agree with TRBD1. Trimming cost V 0 bases and J 11 bases; bases outside gene matches: 6. The CDR3 consists of 14 residues. The V gene's germline CDR1 is MNHEY and CDR2 SVGAGI. CDR3 coding DNA: TGTGCCAGCAGTTACTCGGGGACAGGGGGAACTGAGTACTTC. Its protein product is CASSYSGTGGTEYF.

The genes are TRBV5-1 and TRBJ2-1, with 14 bases fitting TRBD2. The V and J ends lost 4 bases and 7 bases, in that order; junction bases with no gene match: 10. The CDR3 has 17 amino acids. Germline V CDR1 and CDR2: SGHRS, YFSETQ. The CDR3 is CASSGGLAGVRGNEQFF. For the CDR3, the DNA is TGCGCCAGCAGCGGGGGACTAGCGGGAGTTCGTGGTAATGAGCAGTTCTTC.

With regard to this clone: An end of the junction does not agree with germline; a read error may underlie this. The rearrangement joins TRBV15 to TRBJ1-2, with D tentatively TRBD1 (5 bases). Germline CDR1 and CDR2: LNHNV and YYDKDF (reference sequence). The CDR3 contains 15 residues. CDR3 amino acids: CATSGEGSAYYGYTF. The CDR3 DNA follows: TGTGCCACCAGCGGAGAGGGGAGCGCCTACTATGGCTACACCTTC.

This clone occurred once. This chain uses TRBV21-1 with TRBJ1-1. TRBV21-1 is tagged as a pseudogene. The CDR3 length is 16 residues. Here the CDR3 DNA reads TGTGCCAGCAGCAAAGGGCCCCGGGTTGGTCGGACTGAAGCTTTCTTT. Translated, it gives CASSKGPRVGRTEAFF.

The chain joins TRBV11-2 to TRBJ2-1, with TRBD2 matching over 7 bases. V lost 5 bases to trimming and J lost 1 base; unmatched junction nucleotides: 11. Looked up from germline, CDR1 is SGHAT and CDR2 is FQNNGV. The CDR3 extends over 17 amino acids. In nucleotides, the CDR3 is TGTGCCAGCAGCCAGGCCCCTGGGGGGGAATCCTACAATGAGCAGTTCTTC. It is translated as CASSQAPGGESYNEQFF.

The sample holds one count of this clone. This rearrangement joins TRBV6-5 to TRBJ1-1; the match to TRBD1 covers 7 bases. CDR1 and CDR2 (germline): MNHEY, SVGAGI. The CDR3 has 14 amino acids. Trimming took 7 bases from V and 5 from J; bases not matched to a gene: 10. This CDR3 reads CASTLDRVSTEAFF. In nucleotides, the CDR3 is TGTGCCAGCACCCTTGACAGGGTGAGTACTGAAGCTTTCTTT.

This clone was seen a handful of times. CDR3 sequence reads: CASSSGQGPNSPLHF. For the CDR3, the DNA is TGTGCCAGCAGTTCGGGACAGGGTCCTAATTCACCCCTCCACTTT. The V gene is TRBV27, the J gene TRBJ1-6; 9 bases are a match to TRBD1. This CDR3 comprises 15 residues. The trim removed 4 bases at V and 6 bases at J, leaving 4 bases unmatched. Germline V gene data show CDR1 as MNHEY and CDR2 as SMNVEV (reference sequence).

This clone was seen a few times. V is TRBV5-1 and J is TRBJ2-7; TRBD1 aligns across 10 bases. The CDR3 consists of 15 residues. The germline CDR1 and CDR2 sequences are SGHRS and YFSETQ. The V and J ends lost 1 base and 3 bases, in that order; junction bases with no gene match: 4. The CDR3: CASSLFGQGGYEQYF. The CDR3 coding sequence is TGCGCCAGCAGCTTGTTTGGACAGGGGGGCTACGAGCAGTACTTC. Full variable domain (outside the CDR3, taken from reference TRBV5-1 and TRBJ2-7): KAGVTQTPRYLIKTRGQQVTLSCSPISGHRSVSWYQQTPGQGLQFLFEYFSETQRNKGNFPGRFSGRQFSNSRSEMNVSTLELGDSALYLCASSLFGQGGYEQYFGPGTRLTVT.

The rearrangement uses TRBV15 and TRBJ1-2, with TRBD1 identical over 7 bases. J was trimmed by 6 bases and V by 4 bases; bases with no gene match: 11. Germline V gene data show CDR1 as LNHNV and CDR2 as YYDKDF (reference sequence). The CDR3 loop spans 15 amino acids. The CDR3 reads CATSILLEGAHGYTF. CDR3 coding DNA: TGTGCCACCAGCATCCTCTTAGAGGGGGCTCATGGCTACACCTTC.

The chain has TRBV4-1 and TRBJ1-2, with no clear D. The CDR3 consists of 15 residues. V was cut by 2 bases and J by 4 bases, with 14 bases left in between. Germline V gene lookup returns CDR1 MGHRA and CDR2 YSYEKL. CDR3 sequence (DNA): TGCGCCAGCAGCCAATCAGTACGGGGAGCCTATGGCTACACCTTC. It specifies CASSQSVRGAYGYTF.

V usage is TRBV2 and J usage is TRBJ1-2; TRBD1 agrees at 8 bases. Germline-derived CDR1 and CDR2 are SNHLY and FYNNEI. This CDR3 is 14 amino acids long. V shed 5 bases and J 4 bases; nucleotides not matched to a gene: 6. The CDR3 here is CASSPKTGAYGYTF. The DNA of the CDR3 is TGTGCCAGCAGTCCAAAGACAGGGGCCTATGGCTACACCTTC.

The chain has TRBV7-8 and TRBJ2-3; D is perhaps TRBD2 (7 bases). Germline V CDR1 and CDR2: SGHVS, FQNEAQ. The CDR3 spans 17 residues. V was cut by 3 bases and J by 0 bases, with 16 bases left in between. The CDR3 nucleotides read TGTGCCAGCAGCTTCTCGGGGGGCGTAAGGAGCACAGATACGCAGTATTTT. Translated, it gives CASSFSGGVRSTDTQYF.

The V and J genes are TRBV10-2 and TRBJ2-2, with TRBD1 identical over 9 bases. Germline V lookup: CDR1 WSHSY, CDR2 SAAADI. With V trimmed by 6 bases and J by 1 base, 0 bases remained unmatched. This CDR3 has 14 residues. The CDR3 is CASRGQGNTGELFF. The DNA of the CDR3 is TGCGCCAGCAGGGGACAGGGGAACACCGGGGAGCTGTTTTTT.

This sequence joins TRBV6-4 and TRBJ1-1; the D is unclear. The CDR3 totals 13 residues. Germline V CDR1 and CDR2: MRHNA, SNTAGT. Trimming shortened V by 5 bases and J by 0 bases, and 7 bases separated the two germline ends. CDR3 residues: CASSFRLNTEAFF. The CDR3 DNA reads TGTGCCAGCAGTTTCAGATTGAACACTGAAGCTTTCTTT.

The chain couples TRBV18 to TRBJ1-5; D remains ambiguous. Germline lookup yields CDR1 KGHSH and CDR2 LQKENI. The CDR3 consists of 17 residues. Trimming removed 2 bases at V and 0 bases at J, with 14 bases between. The CDR3 coding sequence is TGTGCCAGCTCACCAAGGACGGTAGACTATAGCAATCAGCCCCAGCATTTT. As protein: CASSPRTVDYSNQPQHF.

This chain connects TRBV28 to TRBJ1-2, with D unclear. The CDR3 runs to 12 residues. V lost 5 bases and J 2 bases, leaving 6 bases between the germline ends. CDR1 is MDHEN and CDR2 is SYDVKM in the germline V gene. CDR3 sequence: CASSPQNYGYTF. In DNA form, the CDR3 reads TGTGCCAGCAGTCCGCAGAACTATGGCTACACCTTC.